These T cell receptor beta chains were read from a single sample in a study of T cell clones after liver transplantation. Here immunoSEQ multiplex PCR was the method, and the copy in TCRdb shows in-frame clones only, minus some. The table shows more than 100,000 clones, with around 80% occurring only once. This specimen consisted of CD4+ T cells from blood, obtained about 50 months after liver transplant. The origin of the receptors is a human patient who received a liver transplant. Some T cells may be supplied by the graft donor. CDR3s include the opening cysteine and the closing phenylalanine or tryptophan. The order of the fields is CDR3 protein, CDR3 DNA, V gene, clone size, D gene, J gene. A D gene is named only where the DNA matches it firmly. A row's size may be missing; if present it is once, few, many or a size class.

CDR3 protein: CASSVASRNTEAFF
CDR3 DNA: TGTGCCAGCTCAGTGGCGTCTCGGAACACTGAAGCTTTCTTT
V gene: TRBV18
clone size: .
D gene: .
J gene: TRBJ1-1

CDR3 protein: CASSSGQGRTRELFF
CDR3 DNA: TGTGCCAGCAGCTCGGGACAGGGGAGGACCCGGGAGCTGTTTTTT
V gene: TRBV5-6
clone size: .
D gene: TRBD1
J gene: TRBJ2-2

CDR3 protein: CASSFSGHGTSGNTIYF
CDR3 DNA: TGTGCCAGCAGTTTCTCGGGCCATGGGACCTCTGGAAACACCATATATTTT
V gene: TRBV27
clone size: .
D gene: .
J gene: TRBJ1-3

CDR3 protein: CASSPRVLGQGIYEQYF
CDR3 DNA: TGTGCCAGCTCACCAAGGGTACTCGGACAGGGGATTTACGAGCAGTACTTC
V gene: TRBV18
clone size: .
D gene: TRBD1
J gene: TRBJ2-7

CDR3 protein: CASSRGQGDEQYF
CDR3 DNA: TGTGCCAGCAGCAGAGGCCAGGGAGACGAGCAGTACTTC
V gene: TRBV21-1
clone size: .
D gene: .
J gene: TRBJ2-7

CDR3 protein: CASSRGTGVISSGNTIYF
CDR3 DNA: TGCGCCAGCAGCCGCGGGACAGGGGTGATCAGCTCTGGAAACACCATATATTTT
V gene: TRBV4-3
clone size: once
D gene: TRBD1
J gene: TRBJ1-3

CDR3 protein: CASSSPRGGTYNEQFF
CDR3 DNA: TGTGCCAGCAGCTCCCCGCGGGGAGGGACGTACAATGAGCAGTTCTTC
V gene: TRBV7-3
clone size: .
D gene: TRBD2
J gene: TRBJ2-1

CDR3 protein: CAAGGYYEQYF
CDR3 DNA: TGTGCCGCGGGGGGGTACTACGAGCAGTACTTC
V gene: TRBV27
clone size: .
D gene: TRBD2
J gene: TRBJ2-7

CDR3 protein: CASKNGGTKETQYF
CDR3 DNA: TGTGCCAGCAAGAACGGGGGAACTAAAGAGACCCAGTACTTC
V gene: TRBV6-1
clone size: once
D gene: .
J gene: TRBJ2-5

CDR3 protein: CASSLGGRAFF
CDR3 DNA: TGTGCCAGCAGCTTGGGGGGGCGAGCTTTCTTT
V gene: TRBV5-8
clone size: .
D gene: .
J gene: TRBJ1-1

CDR3 protein: CASSPTFDPGANVLTF
CDR3 DNA: TGTGCCAGCAGCCCAACGTTCGACCCTGGGGCCAACGTCCTGACTTTC
V gene: TRBV11-3
clone size: .
D gene: .
J gene: TRBJ2-6

CDR3 protein: CASSYRTVSENTEAFF
CDR3 DNA: TGTGCCAGCAGTTATCGGACAGTAAGTGAGAACACTGAAGCTTTCTTT
V gene: TRBV6-5
clone size: once
D gene: .
J gene: TRBJ1-1

CDR3 protein: CASSAGTAGNTIYF
CDR3 DNA: TGTGCCAGCAGCGCGGGGACAGCTGGAAACACCATATATTTT
V gene: TRBV9
clone size: .
D gene: TRBD1
J gene: TRBJ1-3

CDR3 protein: CASSFQGGNTIYF
CDR3 DNA: TGTGCCAGCAGCTTCCAGGGTGGAAACACCATATATTTT
V gene: TRBV5-6
clone size: .
D gene: .
J gene: TRBJ1-3

CDR3 protein: CASSSRSGGATDTQYF
CDR3 DNA: TGTGCCAGCAGCTCTCGGAGCGGGGGGGCCACAGATACGCAGTATTTT
V gene: TRBV7-6
clone size: .
D gene: TRBD2
J gene: TRBJ2-3

CDR3 protein: CASSPKLNTEAFF
CDR3 DNA: TGTGCCAGCTCACCTAAATTGAACACTGAAGCTTTCTTT
V gene: TRBV18
clone size: .
D gene: .
J gene: TRBJ1-1

CDR3 protein: CASSLEWSGTSAFF
CDR3 DNA: TGCGCCAGCAGCTTGGAATGGTCAGGTACATCGGCTTTCTTT
V gene: TRBV5-1
clone size: once
D gene: .
J gene: TRBJ1-1

CDR3 protein: CASSTGRGALNLEETQYF
CDR3 DNA: TGTGCCAGCAGCACCGGCCGCGGGGCTCTTAACCTGGAAGAGACCCAGTACTTC
V gene: TRBV11-1
clone size: .
D gene: .
J gene: TRBJ2-5

CDR3 protein: CASSLGAGNEKLFF
CDR3 DNA: TGCGCCAGCTCTCTTGGGGCAGGAAATGAAAAACTGTTTTTT
V gene: TRBV5-1
clone size: .
D gene: .
J gene: TRBJ1-4

CDR3 protein: CASSPRHTVYEQYF
CDR3 DNA: TGTGCCAGCTCACCACGCCATACAGTCTACGAGCAGTACTTC
V gene: TRBV18
clone size: .
D gene: .
J gene: TRBJ2-7

CDR3 protein: CASSGWGTGGLWIYEQYF
CDR3 DNA: TGTGCCAGCAGTGGGTGGGGGACAGGGGGCTTGTGGATTTACGAGCAGTACTTC
V gene: TRBV2
clone size: once
D gene: TRBD1
J gene: TRBJ2-7

CDR3 protein: CASSGRSSGNTIYF
CDR3 DNA: TGTGCCAGCAGTGGTCGCAGCTCTGGAAACACCATATATTTT
V gene: TRBV6-1
clone size: .
D gene: .
J gene: TRBJ1-3

CDR3 protein: CAWSRETQYF
CDR3 DNA: TGTGCCTGGAGTAGGGAGACCCAGTACTTC
V gene: TRBV30
clone size: .
D gene: .
J gene: TRBJ2-5

CDR3 protein: CASRLLPLRDGYTF
CDR3 DNA: TGCGCCAGCCGCCTTCTCCCCCTAAGGGACGGCTACACCTTC
V gene: TRBV5-1
clone size: .
D gene: .
J gene: TRBJ1-2

CDR3 protein: CASSPQGINEKLFF
CDR3 DNA: TGTGCCAGCAGCCCACAAGGAATTAATGAAAAACTGTTTTTT
V gene: TRBV7-2
clone size: .
D gene: .
J gene: TRBJ1-4

CDR3 protein: CASSPTQGLSSGNTIYF
CDR3 DNA: TGTGCCAGCTCACCAACACAGGGGCTCTCCTCTGGAAACACCATATATTTT
V gene: TRBV18
clone size: .
D gene: TRBD1
J gene: TRBJ1-3

CDR3 protein: CASSFRWGEQYF
CDR3 DNA: TGTGCCAGCAGCTTTCGGTGGGGCGAGCAGTACTTC
V gene: TRBV5-6
clone size: .
D gene: .
J gene: TRBJ2-7

CDR3 protein: CASRGPTTNEKLFF
CDR3 DNA: TGTGCCAGCAGAGGACCTACAACTAATGAAAAACTGTTTTTT
V gene: TRBV2
clone size: .
D gene: .
J gene: TRBJ1-4

CDR3 protein: CASSGQAATNEKLFF
CDR3 DNA: TGTGCCAGCTCAGGACAGGCTGCAACTAATGAAAAACTGTTTTTT
V gene: TRBV18
clone size: .
D gene: TRBD1
J gene: TRBJ1-4

CDR3 protein: CASSPYSGGTEAFF
CDR3 DNA: TGTGCCAGCTCACCTTATTCGGGGGGCACTGAAGCTTTCTTT
V gene: TRBV18
clone size: .
D gene: .
J gene: TRBJ1-1

CDR3 protein: CASSLMTGAETQYF
CDR3 DNA: TGCGCCAGCAGCCTGATGACAGGGGCAGAGACCCAGTACTTC
V gene: TRBV5-1
clone size: .
D gene: TRBD1
J gene: TRBJ2-5

CDR3 protein: CASSLLGGSTDTQYF
CDR3 DNA: TGTGCCAGCAGTCTCCTCGGCGGGAGCACAGATACGCAGTATTTT
V gene: TRBV6-5
clone size: .
D gene: .
J gene: TRBJ2-3

CDR3 protein: CASPDRGQGANTIYF
CDR3 DNA: TGTGCCAGCCCTGACCGAGGACAGGGTGCAAACACCATATATTTT
V gene: TRBV7-9
clone size: few
D gene: TRBD1
J gene: TRBJ1-3

CDR3 protein: CASGERGSGNTIYF
CDR3 DNA: TGTGCCAGTGGAGAAAGGGGCTCTGGAAACACCATATATTTT
V gene: TRBV19
clone size: .
D gene: .
J gene: TRBJ1-3

CDR3 protein: CSAYRGQGTEAFF
CDR3 DNA: TGCAGCGCTTACAGGGGGCAGGGCACTGAAGCTTTCTTT
V gene: TRBV29-1
clone size: .
D gene: TRBD1
J gene: TRBJ1-1

CDR3 protein: CASSTLGGTSTDTQYF
CDR3 DNA: TGTGCCAGTAGTACCCTCGGAGGGACTAGCACAGATACGCAGTATTTT
V gene: TRBV19
clone size: once
D gene: .
J gene: TRBJ2-3

CDR3 protein: CASSKDGVSNQPQHF
CDR3 DNA: TGTGCCAGCAGCAAGGACGGAGTAAGCAATCAGCCCCAGCATTTT
V gene: TRBV7-2
clone size: .
D gene: .
J gene: TRBJ1-5

CDR3 protein: CASSYRRGSLHEQYF
CDR3 DNA: TGTGCCAGCAGTTACCGGCGGGGGTCCCTCCACGAGCAGTACTTC
V gene: TRBV6-5
clone size: .
D gene: TRBD2
J gene: TRBJ2-7

CDR3 protein: CASSVADRVYNEQFF
CDR3 DNA: TGTGCCAGCAGCGTAGCGGACAGGGTCTACAATGAGCAGTTCTTC
V gene: TRBV9
clone size: .
D gene: TRBD1
J gene: TRBJ2-1

CDR3 protein: CASSQDQAIQPQHF
CDR3 DNA: TGTGCCAGCAGCCAAGATCAGGCGATTCAGCCCCAGCATTTT
V gene: TRBV4-2
clone size: .
D gene: .
J gene: TRBJ1-5

CDR3 protein: CASSFSGYTEAFF
CDR3 DNA: TGTGCCAGCAGCTTTTCAGGGTACACTGAAGCTTTCTTT
V gene: TRBV5-6
clone size: .
D gene: .
J gene: TRBJ1-1

CDR3 protein: CASSLISRAYNEQFF
CDR3 DNA: TGTGCCAGCAGCTTAATTAGCAGGGCTTACAATGAGCAGTTCTTC
V gene: TRBV7-9
clone size: .
D gene: .
J gene: TRBJ2-1

CDR3 protein: CASSLAGNTGELFF
CDR3 DNA: TGTGCCAGCAGCTTAGCGGGGAACACCGGGGAGCTGTTTTTT
V gene: TRBV7-9
clone size: .
D gene: .
J gene: TRBJ2-2

CDR3 protein: CASSVQGRQETQYF
CDR3 DNA: TGTGCCAGCAGTGTCCAGGGCAGGCAAGAGACCCAGTACTTC
V gene: TRBV2
clone size: .
D gene: .
J gene: TRBJ2-5

CDR3 protein: CASSLEGQGYDIQYF
CDR3 DNA: TGTGCCAGCAGTTTAGAGGGACAGGGTTATGACATTCAGTACTTC
V gene: TRBV27
clone size: .
D gene: TRBD1
J gene: TRBJ2-4

CDR3 protein: CASSESPDFYEQYF
CDR3 DNA: TGTGCCAGCAGTGAATCGCCCGACTTCTACGAGCAGTACTTC
V gene: TRBV6-1
clone size: .
D gene: .
J gene: TRBJ2-7

CDR3 protein: CASSPSNPGVVRVYGYTF
CDR3 DNA: TGTGCCAGCAGCCCATCAAACCCCGGTGTAGTTCGGGTCTATGGCTACACCTTC
V gene: TRBV27
clone size: .
D gene: .
J gene: TRBJ1-2

CDR3 protein: CASSVVGDTQYF
CDR3 DNA: TGTGCCAGCAGCGTAGTAGGAGATACGCAGTATTTT
V gene: TRBV9
clone size: .
D gene: .
J gene: TRBJ2-3

CDR3 protein: CASSTYGAGGDTEAFF
CDR3 DNA: TGTGCCAGTAGCACCTACGGGGCAGGGGGCGATACTGAAGCTTTCTTT
V gene: TRBV19
clone size: .
D gene: TRBD1
J gene: TRBJ1-1

CDR3 protein: CASGSGASTDTQYF
CDR3 DNA: TGCGCCAGTGGGAGCGGGGCTAGCACAGATACGCAGTATTTT
V gene: TRBV5-1
clone size: once
D gene: TRBD2
J gene: TRBJ2-3

CDR3 protein: CASISGPRREKLFF
CDR3 DNA: TGTGCCAGCATTTCCGGGCCCCGGAGAGAAAAACTGTTTTTT
V gene: TRBV2
clone size: .
D gene: .
J gene: TRBJ1-4

CDR3 protein: CASSLAPSGGFNTGELFF
CDR3 DNA: TGCGCCAGCAGCTTGGCCCCCAGCGGGGGATTCAACACCGGGGAGCTGTTTTTT
V gene: TRBV5-1
clone size: .
D gene: TRBD2
J gene: TRBJ2-2